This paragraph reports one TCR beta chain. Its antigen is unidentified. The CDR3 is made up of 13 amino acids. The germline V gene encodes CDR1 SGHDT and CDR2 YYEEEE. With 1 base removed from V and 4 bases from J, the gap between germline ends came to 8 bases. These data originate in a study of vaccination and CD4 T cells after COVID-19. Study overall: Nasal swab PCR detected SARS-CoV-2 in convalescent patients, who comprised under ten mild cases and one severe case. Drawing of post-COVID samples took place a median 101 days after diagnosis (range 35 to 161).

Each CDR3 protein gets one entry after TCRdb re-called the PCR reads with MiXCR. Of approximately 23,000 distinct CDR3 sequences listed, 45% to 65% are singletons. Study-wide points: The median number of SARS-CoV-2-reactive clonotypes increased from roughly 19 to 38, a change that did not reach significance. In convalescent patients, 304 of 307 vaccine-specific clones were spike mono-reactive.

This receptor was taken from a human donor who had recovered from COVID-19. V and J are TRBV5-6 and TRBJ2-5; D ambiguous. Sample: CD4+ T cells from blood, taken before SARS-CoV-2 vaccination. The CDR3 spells CASSLFRSETQYF. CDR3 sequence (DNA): TGTGCCAGCAGCTTGTTTCGTTCAGAGACCCAGTACTTC.